This T cell receptor (beta chain) comes out of a study of cytotoxic CD8 clonotypes in ibrutinib-treated CLL. Profiled with immunoSEQ multiplex PCR; TCRdb holds only in-frame clones, not every one. The sample lists roughly 97,000 clones; 70% to 80% were seen once. The CDR3 is made up of 17 amino acids. V shed 7 bases, J shed 1 base, and the junction held 11 bases outside the gene matches. Germline CDR1 MGHRA, CDR2 YSYEKL. This receptor was identified in a human donor with chronic lymphocytic leukemia. This chain connects TRBV4-1 to TRBJ2-1; the match to TRBD1 covers 9 bases. Sequenced material: PBMCs, taken after 12 months of ibrutinib treatment. In nucleotides, the CDR3 is TGCGCCAGCATGAAGGGACAGGGAGGCCGGTCCTACAATGAGCAGTTCTTC. This codes for CASMKGQGGRSYNEQFF.